This T cell receptor (beta chain) came from a study of blood T cell repertoires in COVID-19 (dated by TCRdb to the early 2020s). With regard to the full study: Collaborator samples came from the United States, Italy and Spain and covered acute and convalescent phases of COVID-19. The samples were drawn from two sources: the first 160 participants of the ongoing ImmuneRACE study, and 1,200 or so subjects contributed by 6 global collaborators. The material from the prospective study consisted of cDNA or gDNA derived from T cells, B-cell-depleted T cells, or PBMCs. HLA class I and class II types, where available, came from metadata supplied by the sample provider rather than from assay-based typing. Deeply sampled blood TCRbeta repertoires from subjects exposed to, actively infected with, or recovered from COVID-19 were included in the dataset. A freely available public database, intended as a resource for researchers studying the immune response to SARS-CoV-2, is where the repertoires were released. Sample metadata almost always included a de-identified subject ID, COVID-19 status, age in years and sex.

The research as a whole found: The amount of clinical and demographic metadata varied by source and participant and was provided uncurated.

Whole blood was collected in K2EDTA tubes by collaborating institutions according to the institutions' own protocols. For TCRbeta analysis, collaborators shipped samples in one of three forms: frozen whole blood, isolated PBMCs, or DNA extracted from either of those sample types. With regard to this clone: No cognate antigen has been identified for it. No base-level quality is on record; no much larger clone is a single base apart.

TCRbeta CDR3 regions were amplified from genomic DNA using the immunoSEQ Assay, a bias-controlled multiplex PCR. As for the authors' bioinformatics: The number of nucleated cells in each sample was estimated by amplification of reference gene primers within the assay. To quantify the absolute abundance of each unique TCRbeta CDR3 rearrangement, sequence reads were collapsed and filtered. For each sample, productive Simpson clonality was calculated as the square root of Simpson's diversity index over productive rearrangements. Imported from immuneACCESS, the table was reduced by TCRdb to in-frame sequences with V and J called. These copies leave out some clones; in studies compared against another copy, an unresolved V gene accounts for under half, and the cause of the remainder is not known. V and J calls and clone size are given by that table; D and trimming were obtained from the DNA. In this sample the table shows under 150,000 clones, around 84% of which occur a single time. The top ten constitute 4.5% to 6% of the sample.

Measured from the cysteine to the phenylalanine, the CDR3 is 13 residues long. The only DNA kept is the CDR3, 39 bases in frame from the first base. V is cut by 3 bases and J by 5 bases, and the space between the germline ends is 8 bases. Sequences MDHEN (CDR1) and SYDVKM (CDR2) are obtained from the germline V gene. Material: peripheral blood. This receptor was identified in a woman between 45 and 65 years old with acute or convalescent COVID-19. This receptor chain uses TRBV28 and TRBJ1-5; possibly the D gene is TRBD1, per 5 matching bases. The bases are TGTGCCAGCAGTTTTTGGGGGGATCAGCCCCAGCATTTT. It specifies CASSFWGDQPQHF. Full variable domain (CDR3 extended with the reference TRBV28 and TRBJ1-5 proteins): DVKVTQSSRYLVKRTGEKVFLECVQDMDHENMFWYRQDPGLGLRLIYFSYDVKMKEKGDIPEGYSVSREKKERFSLILESASTNQTSMYLCASSFWGDQPQHFGDGTRLSIL.